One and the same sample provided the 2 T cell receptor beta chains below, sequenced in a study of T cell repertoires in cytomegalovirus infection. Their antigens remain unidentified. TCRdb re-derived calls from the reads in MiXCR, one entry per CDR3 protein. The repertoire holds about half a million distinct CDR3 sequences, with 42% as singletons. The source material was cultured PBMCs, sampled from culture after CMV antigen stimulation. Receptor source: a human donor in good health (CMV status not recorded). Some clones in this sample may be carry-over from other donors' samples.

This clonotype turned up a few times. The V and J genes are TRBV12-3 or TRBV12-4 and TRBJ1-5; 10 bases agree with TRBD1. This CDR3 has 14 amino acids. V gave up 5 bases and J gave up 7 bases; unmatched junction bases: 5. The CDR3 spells CASSRTGGGQPQHF. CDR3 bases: TGTGCCAGCAGTCGGACAGGGGGTGGGCAGCCCCAGCATTTT.

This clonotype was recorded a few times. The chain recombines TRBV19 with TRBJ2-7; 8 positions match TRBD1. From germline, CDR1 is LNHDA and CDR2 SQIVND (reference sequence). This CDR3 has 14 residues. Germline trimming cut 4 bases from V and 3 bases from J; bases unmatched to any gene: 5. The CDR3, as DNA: TGTGCCAGTAGTACCGGCACAGGGGGCTACGAGCAGTACTTC. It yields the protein CASSTGTGGYEQYF.